This is a list of T cell receptor beta chains from one sample in a study of T-cell reconstitution after alpha-beta-depleted transplantation in children. Using its own MiXCR run on the PCR reads, TCRdb lists one record per CDR3 protein. Of hundreds of thousands of distinct CDR3 sequences in the sample, roughly a quarter were seen once. Sequenced material: PBMCs, mostly from graft donor cells, taken 360 days after TCRalphabeta/CD19-depleted stem cell transplant. These receptors were obtained from a female patient aged 2-9 years who had a stem cell transplant for congenital amegakaryocytic thrombocytopenia, so the T cells may come from the graft donor. Both conserved end residues are part of each CDR3. The D gene is left open where the match is weak. Rows may omit the clone size; those that give it use once, few, many or a size class.

CDR3 length: 14
D gene: -
V gene: TRBV7-6
clone size: many
J gene: TRBJ1-6
CDR3 protein: CASSLVALNSPLHF
CDR3 DNA: TGTGCCAGCAGCTTAGTGGCCCTCAATTCACCCCTCCACTTT

CDR3 length: 11
D gene: -
V gene: TRBV20-1
clone size: -
J gene: TRBJ2-5
CDR3 protein: CSARLAETQYF
CDR3 DNA: TGCAGTGCTAGACTCGCCGAGACCCAGTACTTC

CDR3 length: 15
D gene: TRBD1
V gene: TRBV5-4
clone size: -
J gene: TRBJ2-3
CDR3 protein: CASSVGQGLTDTQYF
CDR3 DNA: TGTGCCAGCAGCGTGGGACAGGGGCTCACAGATACGCAGTATTTT

CDR3 length: 14
D gene: TRBD2
V gene: TRBV12-3/TRBV12-4
clone size: few
J gene: TRBJ2-1
CDR3 protein: CASSLGLAGVEQFF
CDR3 DNA: TGTGCCAGCAGTCTAGGACTAGCGGGAGTTGAGCAGTTCTTC

CDR3 length: 12
D gene: -
V gene: TRBV12-3/TRBV12-4
clone size: -
J gene: TRBJ1-2
CDR3 protein: CASSTRGSGYTF
CDR3 DNA: TGTGCCAGCAGTACGAGGGGTTCCGGCTACACCTTC

CDR3 length: 14
D gene: -
V gene: TRBV15
clone size: once
J gene: TRBJ1-1
CDR3 protein: CATSRAPWNTEAFF
CDR3 DNA: TGTGCCACCAGCAGAGCTCCATGGAACACTGAAGCTTTCTTT

CDR3 length: 15
D gene: -
V gene: TRBV28
clone size: few
J gene: TRBJ2-5
CDR3 protein: CASSRFDRSQETQYF
CDR3 DNA: TGTGCCAGCTCCCGCTTCGACAGGAGCCAAGAGACCCAGTACTTC

CDR3 length: 15
D gene: -
V gene: TRBV5-6
clone size: few
J gene: TRBJ1-5
CDR3 protein: CASSLRGSSGQPQHF
CDR3 DNA: TGTGCCAGCAGCCTCCGGGGATCCTCCGGTCAGCCCCAGCATTTT

CDR3 length: 15
D gene: -
V gene: TRBV5-6
clone size: -
J gene: TRBJ2-2
CDR3 protein: CASSLNPGSYGELFF
CDR3 DNA: TGTGCCAGCAGCTTGAATCCGGGGTCATACGGGGAGCTGTTTTTT

CDR3 length: 14
D gene: TRBD2
V gene: TRBV5-1
clone size: -
J gene: TRBJ2-7
CDR3 protein: CASSLRGVGYEQYF
CDR3 DNA: TGCGCCAGCAGCTTGCGGGGGGTTGGCTACGAGCAGTACTTC

CDR3 length: 16
D gene: TRBD2
V gene: TRBV5-1
clone size: many
J gene: TRBJ2-1
CDR3 protein: CASSLLSGSPYNEQFF
CDR3 DNA: TGCGCCAGCAGCTTACTCAGCGGGAGTCCCTACAATGAGCAGTTCTTC

CDR3 length: 13
D gene: -
V gene: TRBV20-1
clone size: few
J gene: TRBJ2-5
CDR3 protein: CSAKERVRETQYF
CDR3 DNA: TGCAGTGCTAAAGAGCGGGTTCGAGAGACCCAGTACTTC

CDR3 length: 14
D gene: -
V gene: TRBV10-3
clone size: few
J gene: TRBJ1-6
CDR3 protein: CAISEGGSNSPLHF
CDR3 DNA: TGTGCCATCAGTGAGGGTGGTAGTAATTCACCCCTCCACTTT

CDR3 length: 11
D gene: -
V gene: TRBV6-6
clone size: few
J gene: TRBJ1-2
CDR3 protein: CASRTGNGYTF
CDR3 DNA: TGTGCCAGCAGAACAGGGAATGGCTACACCTTC

CDR3 length: 15
D gene: TRBD2
V gene: TRBV5-1
clone size: few
J gene: TRBJ2-3
CDR3 protein: CASSLYLAGGDTQYF
CDR3 DNA: TGCGCCAGCAGCCTGTACCTAGCGGGGGGTGATACGCAGTATTTT

CDR3 length: 16
D gene: -
V gene: TRBV5-1
clone size: -
J gene: TRBJ2-6
CDR3 protein: CASSNLGGSGANVLTF
CDR3 DNA: TGCGCCAGCAGCAACCTCGGGGGCTCTGGGGCCAACGTCCTGACTTTC

CDR3 length: 14
D gene: -
V gene: TRBV20-1
clone size: -
J gene: TRBJ2-7
CDR3 protein: CSAHSLLTSYEQYF
CDR3 DNA: TGCAGTGCTCACAGCCTCCTCACGTCCTACGAGCAGTACTTC

CDR3 length: 17
D gene: -
V gene: TRBV4-1
clone size: -
J gene: TRBJ2-1
CDR3 protein: CASSQGPRPGSYNEQFF
CDR3 DNA: TGCGCCAGCAGCCAAGGCCCCCGTCCGGGCTCCTACAATGAGCAGTTCTTC

CDR3 length: 15
D gene: TRBD2
V gene: TRBV20-1
clone size: -
J gene: TRBJ2-1
CDR3 protein: CSASGLSGGANEQFF
CDR3 DNA: TGCAGTGCCAGCGGGCTTAGCGGGGGGGCCAATGAGCAGTTCTTC

CDR3 length: 16
D gene: TRBD1
V gene: TRBV28
clone size: -
J gene: TRBJ2-5
CDR3 protein: CASSQRTFKGQETQYF
CDR3 DNA: TGTGCCAGCAGCCAACGAACGTTCAAGGGACAGGAGACCCAGTACTTC

CDR3 length: 13
D gene: -
V gene: TRBV7-2
clone size: -
J gene: TRBJ2-5
CDR3 protein: CASSSDPRETQYF
CDR3 DNA: TGTGCCAGCAGCTCCGACCCTAGGGAGACCCAGTACTTC

CDR3 length: 12
D gene: -
V gene: TRBV6-6
clone size: few
J gene: TRBJ1-2
CDR3 protein: CASKAGGDGYTF
CDR3 DNA: TGTGCCAGCAAAGCTGGGGGCGACGGCTACACCTTC

CDR3 length: 15
D gene: TRBD1
V gene: TRBV7-8
clone size: -
J gene: TRBJ1-6
CDR3 protein: CASSPTGDLRSPLHF
CDR3 DNA: TGTGCCAGCAGCCCCACAGGGGATCTACGTTCACCCCTCCACTTT

CDR3 length: 14
D gene: -
V gene: TRBV4-3
clone size: many
J gene: TRBJ2-7
CDR3 protein: CASSQSTSGYEQYF
CDR3 DNA: TGCGCCAGCAGCCAAAGTACATCTGGCTACGAGCAGTACTTC

CDR3 length: 17
D gene: -
V gene: TRBV12-3/TRBV12-4
clone size: -
J gene: TRBJ2-3
CDR3 protein: CASSPEMLREKEDTQYF
CDR3 DNA: TGTGCCAGCAGTCCCGAAATGTTGAGGGAGAAGGAAGATACGCAGTATTTT

CDR3 length: 14
D gene: TRBD1
V gene: TRBV10-3
clone size: few
J gene: TRBJ2-3
CDR3 protein: CAISTGGGTDTQYF
CDR3 DNA: TGTGCCATCAGCACAGGGGGCGGCACAGATACGCAGTATTTT

CDR3 length: 14
D gene: TRBD2
V gene: TRBV20-1
clone size: many
J gene: TRBJ2-7
CDR3 protein: CSARRLAGVEEQYF
CDR3 DNA: TGCAGTGCTAGAAGGCTAGCGGGAGTTGAAGAGCAGTACTTC

CDR3 length: 15
D gene: TRBD1
V gene: TRBV24-1
clone size: many
J gene: TRBJ2-1
CDR3 protein: CATRAGGHVYNEQFF
CDR3 DNA: TGTGCCACCAGAGCAGGGGGCCACGTCTACAATGAGCAGTTCTTC

CDR3 length: 15
D gene: -
V gene: TRBV5-1
clone size: -
J gene: TRBJ2-7
CDR3 protein: CASSLVAGPTYEQYF
CDR3 DNA: TGCGCCAGCAGCTTGGTGGCAGGCCCTACCTACGAGCAGTACTTC

CDR3 length: 14
D gene: -
V gene: TRBV4-1
clone size: few
J gene: TRBJ2-7
CDR3 protein: CASSQVGQFYEQYF
CDR3 DNA: TGCGCCAGCAGCCAAGTCGGACAGTTCTACGAGCAGTACTTC

CDR3 length: 15
D gene: -
V gene: TRBV28
clone size: -
J gene: TRBJ1-6
CDR3 protein: CASSPNRGRQVPLHF
CDR3 DNA: TGTGCCAGCAGCCCAAACCGCGGACGGCAGGTACCCCTCCACTTT

CDR3 length: 14
D gene: -
V gene: TRBV7-9
clone size: -
J gene: TRBJ2-5
CDR3 protein: CASSPWTSQETQYF
CDR3 DNA: TGTGCCAGCAGCCCCTGGACAAGCCAAGAGACCCAGTACTTC

CDR3 length: 15
D gene: -
V gene: TRBV10-3
clone size: few
J gene: TRBJ2-3
CDR3 protein: CAISESVGEPDTQYF
CDR3 DNA: TGTGCCATCAGTGAGTCTGTAGGGGAGCCAGATACGCAGTATTTT

CDR3 length: 19
D gene: TRBD1
V gene: TRBV4-1
clone size: -
J gene: TRBJ2-3
CDR3 protein: CASSRNHLGTGDITDTQYF
CDR3 DNA: TGCGCCAGCAGCAGGAACCACCTAGGGACAGGGGATATCACAGATACGCAGTATTTT

CDR3 length: 16
D gene: -
V gene: TRBV20-1
clone size: -
J gene: TRBJ1-5
CDR3 protein: CSARAAGVDSNQPQHF
CDR3 DNA: TGCAGTGCTAGGGCGGCAGGAGTTGATAGCAATCAGCCCCAGCATTTT

CDR3 length: 14
D gene: -
V gene: TRBV7-2
clone size: -
J gene: TRBJ2-7
CDR3 protein: CASSYLTRYYEQYF
CDR3 DNA: TGTGCCAGCAGCTACTTGACTAGGTACTACGAGCAGTACTTC

CDR3 length: 15
D gene: TRBD2
V gene: TRBV5-5
clone size: -
J gene: TRBJ2-1
CDR3 protein: CASSLGGAFYNEQFF
CDR3 DNA: TGTGCCAGCAGCCTCGGGGGGGCCTTCTACAATGAGCAGTTCTTC

CDR3 length: 17
D gene: TRBD2
V gene: TRBV15
clone size: few
J gene: TRBJ2-1
CDR3 protein: CATSRDGGTSVWDEQFF
CDR3 DNA: TGTGCCACCAGCAGAGATGGGGGGACTAGCGTTTGGGATGAGCAGTTCTTC

CDR3 length: 15
D gene: -
V gene: TRBV29-1
clone size: -
J gene: TRBJ2-2
CDR3 protein: CSVEVPGWNTGELFF
CDR3 DNA: TGCAGCGTTGAGGTCCCAGGGTGGAACACCGGGGAGCTGTTTTTT

CDR3 length: 14
D gene: TRBD1
V gene: TRBV28
clone size: few
J gene: TRBJ2-7
CDR3 protein: CASRGTGSSYEQYF
CDR3 DNA: TGTGCCAGCAGAGGGACAGGGAGCTCCTACGAGCAGTACTTC

CDR3 length: 16
D gene: TRBD2
V gene: TRBV7-2
clone size: -
J gene: TRBJ2-5
CDR3 protein: CASSLGLAGDKETQYF
CDR3 DNA: TGTGCCAGCAGCTTAGGACTAGCGGGAGACAAGGAGACCCAGTACTTC

CDR3 length: 15
D gene: -
V gene: TRBV5-1
clone size: -
J gene: TRBJ2-3
CDR3 protein: CASSVRGENTDTQYF
CDR3 DNA: TGCGCCAGCAGTGTAAGGGGAGAGAACACAGATACGCAGTATTTT

CDR3 length: 16
D gene: -
V gene: TRBV28
clone size: many
J gene: TRBJ2-3
CDR3 protein: CASCPYLGQITDTQYF
CDR3 DNA: TGTGCCAGCTGCCCTTATTTGGGACAAATCACAGATACGCAGTATTTT

CDR3 length: 18
D gene: TRBD2
V gene: TRBV11-2
clone size: -
J gene: TRBJ2-1
CDR3 protein: CASSLGAVAGGFYNEQFF
CDR3 DNA: TGTGCCAGCAGCCTTGGTGCGGTAGCGGGAGGTTTCTACAATGAGCAGTTCTTC

CDR3 length: 17
D gene: TRBD1
V gene: TRBV6-5
clone size: -
J gene: TRBJ1-2
CDR3 protein: CASSLTGTGVPNYGYTF
CDR3 DNA: TGTGCCAGCAGTTTGACGGGGACAGGGGTTCCTAACTATGGCTACACCTTC

CDR3 length: 18
D gene: TRBD2
V gene: TRBV12-3/TRBV12-4
clone size: -
J gene: TRBJ2-4
CDR3 protein: CASSLGWVDSGLKNIQYF
CDR3 DNA: TGTGCCAGCAGTTTGGGATGGGTTGATAGCGGGCTCAAAAACATTCAGTACTTC

CDR3 length: 16
D gene: TRBD2
V gene: TRBV5-1
clone size: few
J gene: TRBJ2-7
CDR3 protein: CASSLGSGSSSYEQYF
CDR3 DNA: TGCGCCAGCAGCTTGGGGAGCGGGAGTAGCTCCTACGAGCAGTACTTC

CDR3 length: 15
D gene: TRBD2
V gene: TRBV25-1
clone size: -
J gene: TRBJ2-1
CDR3 protein: CASSVLAGGYNEQFF
CDR3 DNA: TGTGCCAGCAGTGTACTCGCGGGGGGGTACAATGAGCAGTTCTTC

CDR3 length: 16
D gene: TRBD2
V gene: TRBV5-1
clone size: -
J gene: TRBJ2-1
CDR3 protein: CASSGTSGRSYNEQFF
CDR3 DNA: TGCGCCAGCAGCGGCACTAGCGGTCGCTCCTACAATGAGCAGTTCTTC

CDR3 length: 18
D gene: TRBD1
V gene: TRBV4-1
clone size: many
J gene: TRBJ2-1
CDR3 protein: CASSQGFLGQGNYGEQFF
CDR3 DNA: TGCGCCAGCAGCCAGGGGTTTCTTGGACAGGGCAATTACGGTGAGCAGTTCTTC

CDR3 length: 15
D gene: TRBD1
V gene: TRBV12-3/TRBV12-4
clone size: many
J gene: TRBJ2-1
CDR3 protein: CASSFGTDKYNEQFF
CDR3 DNA: TGTGCCAGCAGTTTTGGGACAGACAAATACAATGAGCAGTTCTTC

CDR3 length: 15
D gene: TRBD2
V gene: TRBV12-3/TRBV12-4
clone size: -
J gene: TRBJ2-3
CDR3 protein: CASSFWASGADTQYF
CDR3 DNA: TGTGCCAGCAGTTTTTGGGCTAGCGGGGCAGATACGCAGTATTTT

CDR3 length: 13
D gene: -
V gene: TRBV6-2/TRBV6-3
clone size: -
J gene: TRBJ2-3
CDR3 protein: CASSPRDVLPLIF
CDR3 DNA: TGTGCCAGCAGTCCGCGTGACGTCCTGCCCCTAATTTTT

CDR3 length: 14
D gene: TRBD1
V gene: TRBV20-1
clone size: few
J gene: TRBJ1-5
CDR3 protein: CSAITGTGDQPQHF
CDR3 DNA: TGCAGTGCCATAACCGGGACAGGGGATCAGCCCCAGCATTTT

CDR3 length: 16
D gene: -
V gene: TRBV12-3/TRBV12-4
clone size: -
J gene: TRBJ2-1
CDR3 protein: CASSPWTPWYYNEQFF
CDR3 DNA: TGTGCCAGCAGCCCCTGGACCCCTTGGTACTACAATGAGCAGTTCTTC